Listed here are 22 T cell receptor beta chains from one sample, sequenced in a study of blood T cell repertoires in COVID-19. Using immunoSEQ multiplex PCR, the repertoire was profiled, and TCRdb retains in-frame clones only, with some absent. The table includes 12,000 to 15,000 clones, about 86% detected once. The sequenced material came from peripheral blood. Source of these receptors: a human donor in a cohort sampled during active COVID-19.

This chain uses TRBV6-1 with TRBJ2-7; tentatively, D is TRBD2 (5 bases). In germline, CDR1 is MNHNS, CDR2 SASEGT. CDR3 size: 16 residues. Trimming removed 3 bases from V and 4 bases from J, with 19 bases in between. This chain's CDR3 is CASSEVASTSGYEQYF. In DNA, the CDR3 is TGTGCCAGCAGTGAGGTAGCGAGTACCTCCGGGTACGAGCAGTACTTC.

A word on this clone: Compared with germline, one end of the junction differs, possibly owing to a read error. This sequence joins TRBV29-1 and TRBJ1-3; D uncertain. The CDR3 consists of 11 residues. From germline, CDR1 is SQVTM and CDR2 ANQGSEA. CDR3 amino acids: CSLEPEDTIYF. The CDR3 DNA reads as TGCAGCCTTGAGCCCGAGGACACCATATATTTT.

V and J are TRBV6-2 or TRBV6-3 and TRBJ2-1; a possible D gene is TRBD2 (5 bases). Deletions cut 4 bases from V and 1 base from J, with 11 bases between. The CDR3 totals 15 residues. Per the germline V gene, CDR1 is MNHEY and CDR2 is SVGEGT. The CDR3 is CASSLPGFSYNEQFF. The CDR3 coding sequence is TGTGCCAGCAGTTTGCCGGGATTTTCCTACAATGAGCAGTTCTTC.

V and J are TRBV6-6 and TRBJ1-2; no reliable D call. Trimming took 4 bases from V and 1 from J, leaving 10 bases between them. CDR1 MNHNY and CDR2 SVGAGI come from the germline V gene (reference sequence). This CDR3 contains 14 residues. CDR3 sequence: CASSWASSNYGYTF. The CDR3 DNA sequence: TGTGCCAGCAGTTGGGCCTCAAGTAACTATGGCTACACCTTC.

The CDR3 region has the DNA TGTGCCAGCAGCCGCCGGACAGCTAACACCGGGGAGCTGTTTTTT. Its translation is CASSRRTANTGELFF. V gene TRBV11-2 combines with J gene TRBJ2-2, with D perhaps matching TRBD1 (6 bases). Trimming took off 5 bases at V and 2 bases at J, with 12 bases between the two ends. This CDR3 is 15 amino acids long. Germline CDR1 is SGHAT and CDR2 is FQNNGV.

The rearrangement links TRBV15 to TRBJ2-7, with TRBD1 identical over 7 bases. Trimming at V came to 4 bases and at J to 6 bases, leaving 12 bases not matched to a gene. Germline loops: CDR1 LNHNV, CDR2 YYDKDF (reference sequence). This CDR3 spans 15 amino acids. DNA for the CDR3: TGTGCCACCAGCACGGGGACAGCAACTCGGATCGAGCAGTACTTC. This gives the protein CATSTGTATRIEQYF.

The chain is built from TRBV7-9 and TRBJ2-1; D possibly corresponds to TRBD2 (6 bases). This CDR3 contains 18 residues. Germline CDR1 is SEHNR and CDR2 is FQNEAQ (reference sequence). Trimming removed 2 bases from V and 0 bases from J, with 17 bases in between. CDR3 in DNA: TGTGCCAGCAGCTTAACTAAAGGGACTTCGAGCTCCTACAATGAGCAGTTCTTC. Translating gives CASSLTKGTSSSYNEQFF.

V gene TRBV7-3 combines with J gene TRBJ2-6, with D unresolved. Germline V gene sequence: CDR1 SGHTA, CDR2 FQGTGA. The V end was cut by 0 bases, the J end by 0 bases, with 3 bases between. CDR3 length: 15 residues. In DNA form, the CDR3 reads TGTGCCAGCAGCTTAACTAACTCTGGGGCCAACGTCCTGACTTTC. Translating gives CASSLTNSGANVLTF.

This rearrangement joins TRBV5-6 to TRBJ2-5; TRBD2 matches 9 bases. With 4 bases clipped from V and 4 bases from J, the junction kept 11 bases outside the gene matches. The CDR3 is 16 amino acids. Germline V gives CDR1 SGHDT, CDR2 YYEEEE. CDR3 loop: CASSQMGLAGIETQYF. In DNA form, the CDR3 reads TGTGCCAGCAGCCAGATGGGCCTAGCGGGGATAGAGACCCAGTACTTC.

The chain couples TRBV9 to TRBJ2-3, with D tentatively TRBD2 (5 bases). The CDR3 is made up of 16 amino acids. The V end lost 0 bases, the J end lost 0 bases, and 11 bases lay between the germline ends. The V gene's germline CDR1 is SGDLS and CDR2 YYNGEE. CDR3 DNA: TGTGCCAGCAGCGTAGAGGAGCGGTGGAGCACAGATACGCAGTATTTT. This codes for CASSVEERWSTDTQYF. Full variable domain (rest looked up from reference TRBV9 and TRBJ2-3): DSGVTQTPKHLITATGQRVTLRCSPRSGDLSVYWYQQSLDQGLQFLIQYYNGEERAKGNILERFSAQQFPDLHSELNLSSLELGDSALYFCASSVEERWSTDTQYFGPGTRLTVL.

The chain is built from TRBV7-2 and TRBJ2-7; D perhaps matches TRBD2 (5 bases). Per germline, CDR1 SGHTA and CDR2 FQGNSA. The CDR3 runs 13 residues. Trimming cost V 4 bases and J 3 bases, with 10 bases left between them. CDR3 region: CASSSWTDYEQYF. CDR3 bases: TGTGCCAGCAGCTCCTGGACTGACTACGAGCAGTACTTC.

V usage is TRBV30 and J usage is TRBJ1-3, with 7 bases matching TRBD1. Germline CDR1 reads GTSNPN; CDR2 reads SVGIG (reference sequence). J was trimmed by 3 bases and V by 5 bases; bases with no gene match: 4. The CDR3 has 13 residues. CDR3 sequence (DNA): TGTGCCTGGTCTACAGGGGATGGAAACACCATATATTTT. It specifies CAWSTGDGNTIYF.

The V call is TRBV6-5, the J call TRBJ1-1; tentative D call: TRBD1 (5 bases). The CDR3 is 15 amino acids. Germline values: CDR1 MNHEY, CDR2 SVGAGI. V gave up 0 bases and J gave up 6 bases, with 14 bases separating them. The CDR3 DNA follows: TGTGCCAGCAGTTACTCCAGGGTCCTTCGCGCTGAAGCTTTCTTT. The encoded protein is CASSYSRVLRAEAFF.

This clone has more than one count but fewer than ten. The rearrangement links TRBV5-4 to TRBJ2-2; D call uncertain. The CDR3 covers 12 residues. The V end was cut by 4 bases, the J end by 3 bases, with 4 bases between. From germline, CDR1 is SGHNT and CDR2 YYREEE (reference sequence). CDR3 in amino acids: CASSLYTGELFF. The DNA of the CDR3 is TGTGCCAGCAGCCTCTACACCGGGGAGCTGTTTTTT.

The chain joins TRBV7-7 to TRBJ2-1, with 11 positions matching TRBD2. V lost 4 bases and J lost 5; bases outside the gene matches: 7. This CDR3 has 16 residues. CDR1 is SSHAT, CDR2 FNYEAQ, per germline (reference sequence). CDR3 coding DNA: TGTGCCAGCAGCTCGGGGGGACTAGCGGAAGACAATGAGCAGTTCTTC. This translates into CASSSGGLAEDNEQFF.

The rearrangement links TRBV11-2 to TRBJ2-3; D may be TRBD2 (5 bases). The germline CDR1 and CDR2 sequences are SGHAT and FQNNGV. The CDR3 runs to 14 residues. V lost 5 bases, J lost 4 bases, and 13 bases lay in between. Written as DNA, the CDR3 is TGTGCCAGCAGCCTAGCTAGCTCCCCAGATACGCAGTATTTT. It is translated as CASSLASSPDTQYF.

The chain couples TRBV6-6 to TRBJ2-2; D is possibly TRBD1 (6 bases). The CDR3 sequence is 14 residues long. CDR1 and CDR2 (germline): MNHNY, SVGAGI (reference sequence). The ends were cut back, 5 bases at V and 3 bases at J, with 10 bases in the middle. In DNA form, the CDR3 reads TGTGCCAGCAGTACGAGACAGGACACCGGGGAGCTGTTTTTT. This encodes CASSTRQDTGELFF.

This chain joins TRBV4-1 and TRBJ2-7, with 7 positions matching TRBD2. V lost 4 bases to trimming and J lost 0 bases; unmatched junction nucleotides: 9. The CDR3 runs to 16 residues. Germline CDR1 MGHRA, CDR2 YSYEKL. CDR3 in DNA: TGCGCCAGCAGCCCGCAGGTAGCGGGCAACTCCTACGAGCAGTACTTC. Residues: CASSPQVAGNSYEQYF.

The chain uses TRBV6-2 or TRBV6-3 and TRBJ1-1, with 7 bases that match TRBD1. The CDR3 extends over 11 amino acids. Trimming took 0 bases from V and 11 from J; bases not matched to a gene: 0. Germline lookup yields CDR1 MNHEY and CDR2 SVGEGT. DNA of the CDR3: TGTGCCAGCAGTTACTCGGGACAGGCTTTCTTT. Amino acid sequence: CASSYSGQAFF.

This clone was observed a few times. The chain has TRBV5-7 and TRBJ2-7; possible D gene TRBD1, 6 bases. TRBV5-7 belongs to the ORF category, with a function that is uncertain. CDR3 size: 15 residues. The V gene lost 5 bases and the J gene lost 2 bases, with 17 bases spanning the gap. The CDR3 region is CASRRNRDIAYEQYF. For the CDR3, the DNA is TGTGCCAGCAGGAGGAATCGGGACATAGCCTACGAGCAGTACTTC.

The chain couples TRBV12-3 or TRBV12-4 to TRBJ2-7; D is unclear. The germline V and J ends were trimmed by 2 bases and 1 base, with 6 bases remaining between them. The CDR3 consists of 13 residues. This chain's CDR3 is CASSLRGSYEQYF. The CDR3 DNA is TGTGCCAGCAGTTTAAGAGGATCCTACGAGCAGTACTTC.

The genes are TRBV27 and TRBJ2-7; 10 positions match TRBD1. V lost 0 bases and J lost 1; bases outside the gene matches: 3. CDR1 and CDR2 from the germline V gene are MNHEY and SMNVEV (reference sequence). This CDR3 has 16 amino acids. The CDR3 region is CASSLSGTGVSYEQYF. The CDR3 DNA is TGTGCCAGCAGTTTATCCGGGACAGGGGTTTCCTACGAGCAGTACTTC.